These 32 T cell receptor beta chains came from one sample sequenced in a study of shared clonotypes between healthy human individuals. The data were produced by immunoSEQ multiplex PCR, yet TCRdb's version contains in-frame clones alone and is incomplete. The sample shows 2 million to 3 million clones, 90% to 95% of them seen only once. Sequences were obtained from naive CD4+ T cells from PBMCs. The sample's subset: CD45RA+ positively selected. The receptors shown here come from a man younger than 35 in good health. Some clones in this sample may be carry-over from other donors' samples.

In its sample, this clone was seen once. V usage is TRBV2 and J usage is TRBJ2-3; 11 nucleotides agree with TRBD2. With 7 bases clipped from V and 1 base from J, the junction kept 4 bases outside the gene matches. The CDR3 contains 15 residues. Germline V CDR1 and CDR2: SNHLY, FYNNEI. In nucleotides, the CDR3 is TGTGCCAGCATCGAACTAGCGGGAGGCACAGATACGCAGTATTTT. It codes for CASIELAGGTDTQYF.

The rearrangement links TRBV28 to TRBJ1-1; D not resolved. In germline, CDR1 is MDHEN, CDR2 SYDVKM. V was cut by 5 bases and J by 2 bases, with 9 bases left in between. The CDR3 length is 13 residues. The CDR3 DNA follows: TGTGCCAGCAGTCCTACAACTAACACTGAAGCTTTCTTT. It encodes CASSPTTNTEAFF.

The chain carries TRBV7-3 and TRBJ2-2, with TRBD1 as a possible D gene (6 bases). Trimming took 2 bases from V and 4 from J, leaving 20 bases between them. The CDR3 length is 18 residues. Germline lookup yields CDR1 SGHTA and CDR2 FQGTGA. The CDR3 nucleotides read TGTGCCAGCAGCTTAGGCGTTAGAAGGACAGAATCCACCGGGGAGCTGTTTTTT. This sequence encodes CASSLGVRRTESTGELFF.

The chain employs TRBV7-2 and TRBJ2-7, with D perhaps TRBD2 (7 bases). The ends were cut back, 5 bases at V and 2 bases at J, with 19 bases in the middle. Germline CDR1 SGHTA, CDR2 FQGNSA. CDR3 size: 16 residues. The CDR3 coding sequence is TGTGCCAGCAGCCCCGGGGGCGGGAGAAACACCTACGAGCAGTACTTC. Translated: CASSPGGGRNTYEQYF.

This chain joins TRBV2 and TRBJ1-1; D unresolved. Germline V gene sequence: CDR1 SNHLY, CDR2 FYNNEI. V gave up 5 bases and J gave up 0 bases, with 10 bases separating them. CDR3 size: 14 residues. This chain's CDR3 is CASSQSQLNTEAFF. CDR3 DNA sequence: TGTGCCAGCAGTCAATCACAGCTGAACACTGAAGCTTTCTTT.

The DNA for the CDR3 is TGCAGCGTCCTCGGTCTCCCAAGGGCAGAGACCCAGTACTTC. This encodes CSVLGLPRAETQYF. The chain carries TRBV29-1 and TRBJ2-5, with unresolved D. This CDR3 spans 14 amino acids. Germline V gives CDR1 SQVTM, CDR2 ANQGSEA. The V end was cut by 6 bases, the J end by 4 bases, with 18 bases between.

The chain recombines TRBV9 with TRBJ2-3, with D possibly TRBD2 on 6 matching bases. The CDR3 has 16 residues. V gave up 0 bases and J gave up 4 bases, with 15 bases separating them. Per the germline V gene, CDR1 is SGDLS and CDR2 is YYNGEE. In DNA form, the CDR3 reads TGTGCCAGCAGCGTAGTGGTGGGAGGTGGAGCAGATACGCAGTATTTT. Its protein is CASSVVVGGGADTQYF.

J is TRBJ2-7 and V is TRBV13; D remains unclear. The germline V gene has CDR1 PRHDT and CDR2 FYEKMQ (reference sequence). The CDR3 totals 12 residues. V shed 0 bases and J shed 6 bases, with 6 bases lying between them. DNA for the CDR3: TGTGCCAGCAGCTTAGGGGGCGGCGAGCAGTACTTC. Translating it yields CASSLGGGEQYF. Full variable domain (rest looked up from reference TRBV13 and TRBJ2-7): AAGVIQSPRHLIKEKRETATLKCYPIPRHDTVYWYQQGPGQDPQFLISFYEKMQSDKGSIPDRFSAQQFSDYHSELNMSSLELGDSALYFCASSLGGGEQYFGPGTRLTVT.

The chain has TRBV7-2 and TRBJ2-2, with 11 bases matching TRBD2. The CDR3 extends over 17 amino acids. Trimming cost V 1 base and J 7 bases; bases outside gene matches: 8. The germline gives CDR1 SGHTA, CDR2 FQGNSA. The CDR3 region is CASSLGTSGSKGGELFF. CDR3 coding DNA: TGTGCCAGCAGCTTAGGAACTAGCGGGAGCAAAGGCGGGGAGCTGTTTTTT. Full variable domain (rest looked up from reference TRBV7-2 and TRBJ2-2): GAGVSQSPSNKVTEKGKDVELRCDPISGHTALYWYRQSLGQGLEFLIYFQGNSAPDKSGLPSDRFSAERTGGSVSTLTIQRTQQEDSAVYLCASSLGTSGSKGGELFFGEGSRLTVL.

The CDR3, as DNA: TGCGCCAGCAGCCTTCGGACAGGGGGTGGCTATGGCTACACCTTC. It yields the protein CASSLRTGGGYGYTF. The V gene is TRBV5-1, the J gene TRBJ1-2; 10 bases align to TRBD1. The CDR3 is 15 amino acids. Germline loops: CDR1 SGHRS, CDR2 YFSETQ. V lost 4 bases, J lost 4 bases, and 7 bases stayed unmatched.

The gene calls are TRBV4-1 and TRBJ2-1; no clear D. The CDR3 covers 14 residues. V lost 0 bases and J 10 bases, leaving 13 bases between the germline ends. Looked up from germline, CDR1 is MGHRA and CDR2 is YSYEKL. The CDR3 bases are TGCGCCAGCAGCCAAGACGAGGCCCTCAGGGAGCAGTTCTTC. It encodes CASSQDEALREQFF.

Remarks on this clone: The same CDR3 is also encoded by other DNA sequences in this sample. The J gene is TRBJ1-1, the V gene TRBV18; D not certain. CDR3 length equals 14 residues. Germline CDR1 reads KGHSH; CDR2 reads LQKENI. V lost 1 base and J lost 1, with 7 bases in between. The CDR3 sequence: CASSPRSGNTEAFF. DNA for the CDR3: TGTGCCAGCTCACCACGGTCCGGGAACACTGAAGCTTTCTTT.

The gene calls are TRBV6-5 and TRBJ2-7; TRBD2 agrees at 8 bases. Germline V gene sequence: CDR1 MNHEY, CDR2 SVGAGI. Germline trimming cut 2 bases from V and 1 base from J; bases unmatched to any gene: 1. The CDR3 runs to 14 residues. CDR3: CASSYGGRSYEQYF. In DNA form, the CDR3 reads TGTGCCAGCAGTTACGGCGGGAGGTCCTACGAGCAGTACTTC.

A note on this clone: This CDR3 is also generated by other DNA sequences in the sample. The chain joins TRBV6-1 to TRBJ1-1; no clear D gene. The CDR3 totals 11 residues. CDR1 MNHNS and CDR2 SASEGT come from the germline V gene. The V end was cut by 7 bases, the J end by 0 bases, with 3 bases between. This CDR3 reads CASTMNTEAFF. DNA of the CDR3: TGTGCCAGCACCATGAACACTGAAGCTTTCTTT.

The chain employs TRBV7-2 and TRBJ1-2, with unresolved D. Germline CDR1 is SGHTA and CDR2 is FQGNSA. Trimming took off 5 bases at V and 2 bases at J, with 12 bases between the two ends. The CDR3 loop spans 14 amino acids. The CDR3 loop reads CASSRGRANYGYTF. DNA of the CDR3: TGTGCCAGCAGCCGCGGGAGGGCCAACTATGGCTACACCTTC.

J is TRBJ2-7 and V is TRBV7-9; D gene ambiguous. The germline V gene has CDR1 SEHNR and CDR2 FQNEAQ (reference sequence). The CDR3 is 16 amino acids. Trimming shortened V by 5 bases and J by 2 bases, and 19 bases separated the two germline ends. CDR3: CASSPRSAMAAYEQYF. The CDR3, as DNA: TGTGCCAGCAGCCCCCGATCGGCAATGGCCGCCTACGAGCAGTACTTC.

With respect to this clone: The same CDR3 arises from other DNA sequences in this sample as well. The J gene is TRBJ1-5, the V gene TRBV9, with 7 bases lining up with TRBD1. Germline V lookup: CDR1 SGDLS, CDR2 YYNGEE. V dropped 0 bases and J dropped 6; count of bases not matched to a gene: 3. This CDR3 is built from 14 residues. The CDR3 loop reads CASSVGQGSQPQHF. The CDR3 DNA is TGTGCCAGCAGCGTAGGACAGGGTAGTCAGCCCCAGCATTTT. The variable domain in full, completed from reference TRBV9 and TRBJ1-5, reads DSGVTQTPKHLITATGQRVTLRCSPRSGDLSVYWYQQSLDQGLQFLIQYYNGEERAKGNILERFSAQQFPDLHSELNLSSLELGDSALYFCASSVGQGSQPQHFGDGTRLSIL.

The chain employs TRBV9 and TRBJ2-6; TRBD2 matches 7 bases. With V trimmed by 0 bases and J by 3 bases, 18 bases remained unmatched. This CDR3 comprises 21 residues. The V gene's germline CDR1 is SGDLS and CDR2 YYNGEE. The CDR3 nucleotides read TGTGCCAGCAGCGTAGACCGTCGGTGGGGCGGGAGCAATTTTGGGGCCAACGTCCTGACTTTC. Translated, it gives CASSVDRRWGGSNFGANVLTF.

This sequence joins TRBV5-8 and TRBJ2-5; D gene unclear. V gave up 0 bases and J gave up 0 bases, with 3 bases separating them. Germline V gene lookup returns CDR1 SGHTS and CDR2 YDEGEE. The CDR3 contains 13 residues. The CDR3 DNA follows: TGTGCCAGCAGCTTGGCGGACCAAGAGACCCAGTACTTC. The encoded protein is CASSLADQETQYF. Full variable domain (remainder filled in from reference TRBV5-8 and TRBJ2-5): EAGVTQSPTHLIKTRGQQATLRCSPISGHTSVYWYQQALGLGLQFLLWYDEGEERNRGNFPPRFSGRQFPNYSSELNVNALELEDSALYLCASSLADQETQYFGPGTRLLVL.

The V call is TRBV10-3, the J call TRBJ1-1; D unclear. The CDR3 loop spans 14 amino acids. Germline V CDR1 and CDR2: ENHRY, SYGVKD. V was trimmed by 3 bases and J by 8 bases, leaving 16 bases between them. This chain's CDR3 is CAISDPTGFVEAFF. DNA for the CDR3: TGTGCCATCAGTGATCCAACGGGGTTTGTGGAAGCTTTCTTT.

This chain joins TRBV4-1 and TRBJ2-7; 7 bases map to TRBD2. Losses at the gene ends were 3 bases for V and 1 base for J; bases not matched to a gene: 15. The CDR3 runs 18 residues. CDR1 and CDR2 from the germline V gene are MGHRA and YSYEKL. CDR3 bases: TGCGCCAGCAGCCAGCCACGCGGCGGGGGAGGCGGGTCCTACGAGCAGTACTTC. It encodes CASSQPRGGGGGSYEQYF.

The CDR3, as DNA: TGTGCCACCAGCAGCCGCCTCACGGCCTCGGAAAGCACAGATACGCAGTATTTT. This codes for CATSSRLTASESTDTQYF. The chain carries TRBV15 and TRBJ2-3; D gene uncertain. The CDR3 spans 18 residues. Germline values: CDR1 LNHNV, CDR2 YYDKDF (reference sequence). Trimming took off 3 bases at V and 0 bases at J, with 19 bases between the two ends.

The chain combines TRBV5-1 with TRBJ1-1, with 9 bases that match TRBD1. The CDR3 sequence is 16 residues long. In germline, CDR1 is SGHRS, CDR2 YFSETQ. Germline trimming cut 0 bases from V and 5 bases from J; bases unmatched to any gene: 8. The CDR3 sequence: CASSLAEQGAQTEAFF. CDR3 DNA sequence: TGCGCCAGCAGCTTGGCCGAACAGGGGGCGCAGACTGAAGCTTTCTTT.

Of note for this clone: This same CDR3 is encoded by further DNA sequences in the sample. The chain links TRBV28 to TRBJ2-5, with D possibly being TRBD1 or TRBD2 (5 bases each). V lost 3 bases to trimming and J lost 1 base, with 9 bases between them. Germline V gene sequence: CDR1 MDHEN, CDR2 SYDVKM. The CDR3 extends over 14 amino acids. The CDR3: CASSFSRGQETQYF. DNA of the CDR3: TGTGCCAGCAGTTTCTCGAGGGGCCAAGAGACCCAGTACTTC.

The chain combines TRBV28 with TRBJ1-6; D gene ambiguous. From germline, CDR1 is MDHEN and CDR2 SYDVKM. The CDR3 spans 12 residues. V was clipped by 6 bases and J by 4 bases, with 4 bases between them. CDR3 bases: TGTGCCAGCAGCTCGTATAATTCACCCCTCCACTTT. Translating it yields CASSSYNSPLHF.

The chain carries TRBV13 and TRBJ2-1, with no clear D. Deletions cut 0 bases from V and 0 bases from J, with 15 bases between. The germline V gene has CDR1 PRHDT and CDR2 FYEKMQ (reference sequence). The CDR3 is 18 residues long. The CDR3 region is CASSLGKWAASSYNEQFF. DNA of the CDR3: TGTGCCAGCAGCTTAGGAAAGTGGGCTGCTAGCTCCTACAATGAGCAGTTCTTC.

The CDR3 is CASSHQGALGHF. Written as DNA, the CDR3 is TGTGCCAGCAGCCACCAGGGGGCTCTCGGGCATTTT. V usage is TRBV6-4 and J usage is TRBJ1-5; TRBD1 matches at 8 bases. The CDR3 is made up of 12 amino acids. Germline V gene lookup returns CDR1 MRHNA and CDR2 SNTAGT. J gave up 15 bases and V 6 bases, and 10 bases lay outside the gene matches.

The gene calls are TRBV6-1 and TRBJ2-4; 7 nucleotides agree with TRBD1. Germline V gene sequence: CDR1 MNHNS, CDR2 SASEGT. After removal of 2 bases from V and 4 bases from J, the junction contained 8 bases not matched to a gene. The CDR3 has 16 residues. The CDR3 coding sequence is TGTGCCAGCAGTGAACCAGGGGGTTTTCAAAAAAACATTCAGTACTTC. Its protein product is CASSEPGGFQKNIQYF.

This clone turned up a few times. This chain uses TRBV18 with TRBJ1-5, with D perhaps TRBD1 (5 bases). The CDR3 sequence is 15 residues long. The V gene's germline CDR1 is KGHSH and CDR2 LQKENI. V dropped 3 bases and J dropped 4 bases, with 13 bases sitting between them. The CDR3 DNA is TGTGCCAGCTCACCGATAGGTGGGGGGAATCAGCCCCAGCATTTT. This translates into CASSPIGGGNQPQHF.

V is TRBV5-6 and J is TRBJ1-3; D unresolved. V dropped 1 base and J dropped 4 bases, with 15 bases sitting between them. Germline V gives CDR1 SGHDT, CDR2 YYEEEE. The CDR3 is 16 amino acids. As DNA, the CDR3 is TGTGCCAGCAGCTTGTATAGTTTGGCCAGCGGAAACACCATATATTTT. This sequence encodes CASSLYSLASGNTIYF.

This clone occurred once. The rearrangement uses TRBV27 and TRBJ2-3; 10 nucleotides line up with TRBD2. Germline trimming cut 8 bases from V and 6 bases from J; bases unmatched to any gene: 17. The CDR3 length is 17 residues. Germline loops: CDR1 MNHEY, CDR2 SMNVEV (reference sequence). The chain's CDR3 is CASSPPAGGPGGDTQYF. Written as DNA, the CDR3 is TGTGCCAGCTCACCCCCAGCGGGAGGGCCGGGTGGGGATACGCAGTATTTT.

As DNA, the CDR3 is TGTGCCAGCAGCGTAGAGGCCAGACCTAACTATGGCTACACCTTC. This codes for CASSVEARPNYGYTF. The chain employs TRBV9 and TRBJ1-2; D ambiguous. V gave up 0 bases and J gave up 0 bases, with 9 bases separating them. CDR1 SGDLS and CDR2 YYNGEE come from the germline V gene. CDR3 length equals 15 residues. Full variable domain (outside the CDR3, taken from reference TRBV9 and TRBJ1-2): DSGVTQTPKHLITATGQRVTLRCSPRSGDLSVYWYQQSLDQGLQFLIQYYNGEERAKGNILERFSAQQFPDLHSELNLSSLELGDSALYFCASSVEARPNYGYTFGSGTRLTVV.